Here is one T cell receptor (beta chain) with its context. This sample was taken from a study of blood T cell repertoires in COVID-19. Study-wide context: Collection of acute and convalescent COVID-19 samples took place in the United States, Italy and Spain.

Trimming shortened V by 1 base and J by 4 bases, and 9 bases separated the two germline ends. Germline CDR1 is SGHDT and CDR2 is YYEEEE. The CDR3 has 14 residues. Libraries were prepared by immunoSEQ multiplex PCR; TCRdb keeps only in-frame clonotypes and omits some of them. The data show over 150,000 clones, with over 80% seen just once and less than 3.5% held by the top ten. This sequence was found in an older woman with acute or convalescent COVID-19. This chain connects TRBV5-6 to TRBJ2-4, with D perhaps matching TRBD1 (6 bases). The sequencing input was peripheral blood. The CDR3 DNA sequence: TGTGCCAGCAGCTTGAGGCAGGGGAAAAACATTCAGTACTTC. This gives the protein CASSLRQGKNIQYF.